A selection of T cell receptor beta chains follows, all from one sample in a study of cytomegalovirus exposure and HLA in healthy donors. Using immunoSEQ multiplex PCR, the repertoire was profiled, and TCRdb retains in-frame clones only, with some absent. The sample has 130,000 or so clones; around 75% are singletons. Input material: PBMCs. The receptors originated from a man younger than 40 in good health and CMV-seronegative. Both conserved end residues are part of each CDR3. The order of the fields is V gene, D gene, J gene, clone size, CDR3 DNA, CDR3 protein. D genes are given only for firm matches. Clone size appears in some rows only: once, few, many, or a class for an expanded clone.

v_gene: TRBV2
d_gene: TRBD1
j_gene: TRBJ1-5
abundance: NA
CDR3nt: TGTGCCAGCAGGGGGACAGGGGATAATCAGCCCCAGCATTTT
CDR3aa: CASRGTGDNQPQHF

v_gene: TRBV28
d_gene: TRBD1
j_gene: TRBJ2-7
abundance: few
CDR3nt: TGTGCCAGCTGCCCGGGACAGTCCTACGAGCAGTACTTC
CDR3aa: CASCPGQSYEQYF

v_gene: TRBV19
d_gene: NA
j_gene: TRBJ1-1
abundance: NA
CDR3nt: TGTGCCAGTAAGGGCCAGGGGCCCCCTGAAGCTTTCTTT
CDR3aa: CASKGQGPPEAFF

v_gene: TRBV6-5
d_gene: NA
j_gene: TRBJ2-1
abundance: NA
CDR3nt: TGTGCCAGCACTCAAGTCGGGAGTAATGAGCAGTTCTTC
CDR3aa: CASTQVGSNEQFF

v_gene: TRBV4-3
d_gene: NA
j_gene: TRBJ1-2
abundance: NA
CDR3nt: TGCGCCAGCAGCCAAGACGGGGTTCATGGCTACACCTTC
CDR3aa: CASSQDGVHGYTF

v_gene: TRBV6-6
d_gene: TRBD2
j_gene: TRBJ2-1
abundance: NA
CDR3nt: TGTGCCAGCAGTTTCGGACTAGCGGGAGATGACAATGAGCAGTTCTTC
CDR3aa: CASSFGLAGDDNEQFF

v_gene: TRBV7-2
d_gene: TRBD2
j_gene: TRBJ2-7
abundance: NA
CDR3nt: TGTGCCAGCAGCTCCTCTAGCGGGAGCTCCTACGAGCAGTACTTC
CDR3aa: CASSSSSGSSYEQYF

v_gene: TRBV30
d_gene: TRBD2
j_gene: TRBJ2-7
abundance: NA
CDR3nt: TGTGCCTGGAGTCTCATGACTAGCGGGACAACGGACGAGCAGTACTTC
CDR3aa: CAWSLMTSGTTDEQYF

v_gene: TRBV9
d_gene: TRBD1
j_gene: TRBJ2-5
abundance: NA
CDR3nt: TGTGCCAGCAGCGTCGAGAGAACAGGGGCGGCGGAGACCCAGTACTTC
CDR3aa: CASSVERTGAAETQYF

v_gene: TRBV9
d_gene: TRBD2
j_gene: TRBJ2-3
abundance: NA
CDR3nt: TGTGCCAGCAAGAATGGTCTCAGCGGGAGTCAAGATACGCAGTATTTT
CDR3aa: CASKNGLSGSQDTQYF

v_gene: TRBV7-9
d_gene: NA
j_gene: TRBJ2-1
abundance: few
CDR3nt: TGTGCCAGCAGCCCAGGTTACAATGAGCAGTTCTTC
CDR3aa: CASSPGYNEQFF

v_gene: TRBV7-9
d_gene: NA
j_gene: TRBJ2-5
abundance: NA
CDR3nt: TGTGCCAGCAGCCGTGAGACCCAGTACTTC
CDR3aa: CASSRETQYF

v_gene: TRBV5-1
d_gene: NA
j_gene: TRBJ1-6
abundance: NA
CDR3nt: TGCGCCAGCAGCTTGGACGGATCAGGGATGATTCCTAATTCACCCCTCCACTTT
CDR3aa: CASSLDGSGMIPNSPLHF

v_gene: TRBV5-1
d_gene: TRBD2
j_gene: TRBJ2-3
abundance: NA
CDR3nt: TGCGCCAGCAGCTCCACTAGCGGGGGGAGTGCAGATACGCAGTATTTT
CDR3aa: CASSSTSGGSADTQYF

v_gene: TRBV5-1
d_gene: NA
j_gene: TRBJ1-2
abundance: NA
CDR3nt: TGCGCCAGCAGCTTGTTGGGGGGTCAGTCGTCGGGATATGGCTACACCTTC
CDR3aa: CASSLLGGQSSGYGYTF

v_gene: TRBV30
d_gene: TRBD1
j_gene: TRBJ2-5
abundance: NA
CDR3nt: TGTGCCTGCGGACAGGGCGAAGAGACCCAGTACTTC
CDR3aa: CACGQGEETQYF

v_gene: TRBV9
d_gene: NA
j_gene: TRBJ2-1
abundance: NA
CDR3nt: TGTGCCAGCACTGTGGGGGCCGAAGCCTACAATGAGCAGTTCTTC
CDR3aa: CASTVGAEAYNEQFF

v_gene: TRBV7-2
d_gene: TRBD1
j_gene: TRBJ2-3
abundance: NA
CDR3nt: TGTGCCAGCAGGGACAGGGGGGGCACAGATACGCAGTATTTT
CDR3aa: CASRDRGGTDTQYF

v_gene: TRBV5-6
d_gene: NA
j_gene: TRBJ2-1
abundance: NA
CDR3nt: TGTGCCAGCAGCTTGGCTAGCCATTACAATGAGCAGTTCTTC
CDR3aa: CASSLASHYNEQFF

v_gene: TRBV6-5
d_gene: NA
j_gene: TRBJ1-1
abundance: once
CDR3nt: TGTGCCAGCAGTTATAGCTGGGGGCTAGGGACTGAAGCTTTCTTT
CDR3aa: CASSYSWGLGTEAFF